This T cell receptor beta chain was captured in a study of Tregs in tolerant kidney transplant recipients. Points from the study as a whole: The most relevant donor-specific Treg TCRbeta repertoire apparently came from expansion with activated donor B cells.

This clone has more than one count but fewer than ten. Its specificity is unknown. Unstimulated Tregs (CD4+CD25+CD127-) and CD4+CD25- non-Tregs were sorted from PBMCs. The data were produced by immunoSEQ multiplex PCR, yet TCRdb's version contains in-frame clones alone and is incomplete. The sample shows around 16,000 clones, around nine tenths of them seen only once. Trimming removed 0 bases from V and 0 bases from J, with 9 bases in between. The CDR3 extends over 15 amino acids. Looked up from germline, CDR1 is SGHRS and CDR2 is YFSETQ. This chain links TRBV5-1 with TRBJ1-2; D is ambiguous. Sequenced input: CD8+ T cells from blood. This sequence originates from a human donor in good health. The CDR3 nucleotides are TGCGCCAGCAGCTTGGAGTTCGGATCTAACTATGGCTACACCTTC. Translated: CASSLEFGSNYGYTF.